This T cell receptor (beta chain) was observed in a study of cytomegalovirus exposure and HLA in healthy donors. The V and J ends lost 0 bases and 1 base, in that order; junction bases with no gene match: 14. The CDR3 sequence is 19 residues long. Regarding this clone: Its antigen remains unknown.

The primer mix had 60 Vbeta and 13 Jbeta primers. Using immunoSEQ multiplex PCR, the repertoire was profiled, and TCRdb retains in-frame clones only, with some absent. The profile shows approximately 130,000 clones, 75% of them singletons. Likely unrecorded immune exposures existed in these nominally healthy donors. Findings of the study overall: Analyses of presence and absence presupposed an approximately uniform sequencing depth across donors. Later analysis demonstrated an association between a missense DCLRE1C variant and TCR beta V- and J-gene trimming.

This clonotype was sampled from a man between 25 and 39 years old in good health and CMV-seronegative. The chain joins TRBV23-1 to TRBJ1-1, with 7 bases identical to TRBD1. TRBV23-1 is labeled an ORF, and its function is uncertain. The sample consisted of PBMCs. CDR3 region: CASSQSPPKGAYQNTEAFF. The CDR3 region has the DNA TGCGCCAGCAGTCAATCACCGCCCAAGGGGGCCTACCAGAACACTGAAGCTTTCTTT.